The rows below give T cell receptor beta chains drawn from one sample of a study of shared clonotypes between healthy human individuals. The repertoire was sequenced with immunoSEQ multiplex PCR; TCRdb's copy has only in-frame clones and lacks some. The repertoire has about 2.3 million clones, around 93% of them found once; the top ten carry around 0.38%. Sequences were obtained from naive CD4+ T cells from PBMCs. These receptors were taken from a man younger than 30 in good health. Some clones in this sample may be carry-over from other donors' samples. The CDR3 runs from the conserved cysteine through the conserved F or W. Each record gives: clone size, D gene, J gene, V gene, CDR3 DNA, CDR3 protein. D genes are given only for firm matches. Size tells how often a clone was seen (once, few, many) or the class of an expanded clone, and some rows leave it out.

>-|-|TRBJ1-1|TRBV2
TGTGCCAGCAGGGAGGGAAGGATGAACACTGAAGCTTTCTTT
CASREGRMNTEAFF
>-|-|TRBJ1-3|TRBV6-1
TGTGCCAGCAGTGAAGCGCGATACTTCTCTGGAAACACCATATATTTT
CASSEARYFSGNTIYF
>-|-|TRBJ1-2|TRBV5-6
TGTGCCAGCAGCTTGTGGAGGGCGGACTATGGCTACACCTTC
CASSLWRADYGYTF
>-|-|TRBJ1-1|TRBV19
TGTGCCAGTAGTAGTTTTATGGTGAACACTGAAGCTTTCTTT
CASSSFMVNTEAFF
>once|TRBD2|TRBJ2-6|TRBV18
TGTGCCAGCTCACCAGGGACTAGGACGACTGGGGCCAACGTCCTGACTTTC
CASSPGTRTTGANVLTF
>-|-|TRBJ2-2|TRBV13
TGTGCCAGCAGCTCAACGACCCGGGGCGCGAATAGACACACCGGGGAGCTGTTTTTT
CASSSTTRGANRHTGELFF
>-|TRBD1|TRBJ2-1|TRBV27
TGTGCCAGCAGTCCCGGGACAGTTAGCCCCTGGCTTGAGCAGTTCTTC
CASSPGTVSPWLEQFF
>-|TRBD2|TRBJ2-1|TRBV5-6
TGTGCCAGCAGCTTGTTAGCGGGTACCTACAATGAGCAGTTCTTC
CASSLLAGTYNEQFF
>-|TRBD1|TRBJ1-2|TRBV7-3
TGTGCCAGCAGCTTAGGGCCCCTGGGACAGGGGAATGGCTACACCTTC
CASSLGPLGQGNGYTF
>-|-|TRBJ1-1|TRBV7-9
TGTGCCAGCAGCTCCGTATCAGGAGTAACCGAAGCTTTCTTT
CASSSVSGVTEAFF
>-|-|TRBJ2-2|TRBV11-2
TGTGCCAGCAGCTGGGGCAGATCGCTAGAGCTGTTTTTT
CASSWGRSLELFF
>-|TRBD2|TRBJ2-7|TRBV29-1
TGCAGCGTCTCGGGACTAGCGGCACGCGAGCAGTACTTC
CSVSGLAAREQYF
>-|-|TRBJ1-6|TRBV28
TGTGCCAGCAGTTTATTCGAATCCCTCCACTTT
CASSLFESLHF
>-|-|TRBJ2-2|TRBV6-5
TGTGCCAGCAGTTCCCGGGGGAACACCGGGGAGCTGTTTTTT
CASSSRGNTGELFF
>once|-|TRBJ2-1|TRBV7-2
TGTGCCAGCAGCCCAGGGACTTCGGGTGGGGATGAGCAGTTCTTC
CASSPGTSGGDEQFF
>-|-|TRBJ1-2|TRBV4-1
TGCGCCAGCAGCCAGGGGCAGGGTGGCTATGGCTACACCTTC
CASSQGQGGYGYTF
>-|-|TRBJ2-1|TRBV6-6
TGTGCCAGCAGTTACGGGCAGGGGGGGTACAATGAGCAGTTCTTC
CASSYGQGGYNEQFF
>-|-|TRBJ2-3|TRBV7-9
TGTGCCAGCAGCGTCAGTCGGCAATCTAGCACAGATACGCAGTATTTT
CASSVSRQSSTDTQYF
>-|TRBD1|TRBJ1-5|TRBV29-1
TGCAGCGTAAGACAGGGTAGCAATCAGCCCCAGCATTTT
CSVRQGSNQPQHF
>-|-|TRBJ1-1|TRBV5-1
TGCGCCAGCAGCTCGGGACAAATAGCCACTGAAGCTTTCTTT
CASSSGQIATEAFF
>-|-|TRBJ2-6|TRBV27
TGTGCCAGCAGTGTCATCGGCTCTGGGGCCAACGTCCTGACTTTC
CASSVIGSGANVLTF
>-|-|TRBJ1-4|TRBV18
TGTGCCAGCTCACCAATAGAAAATGAAAAACTGTTTTTT
CASSPIENEKLFF
>-|-|TRBJ1-3|TRBV2
TGTGCCAGCAGGGGGCCGGGGCTAATCTCTGGAAACACCATATATTTT
CASRGPGLISGNTIYF
>few|-|TRBJ1-5|TRBV6-1
TGTGCCAGCAGTGAAGGTCGGAATCAGCCCCAGCATTTT
CASSEGRNQPQHF
>-|-|TRBJ1-2|TRBV5-4
TGTGCCAGCAAACCCCCCAGGACGCCTAACTATGGCTACACCTTC
CASKPPRTPNYGYTF
>-|TRBD2|TRBJ2-1|TRBV27
TGTGCCAGCAGTTTTGTAGCGGGAGGGCCTATCGGCAATGAGCAGTTCTTC
CASSFVAGGPIGNEQFF
>-|-|TRBJ1-5|TRBV7-3
TGTGCCAGCAGCTTAAACAGTAATCAGCCCCAGCATTTT
CASSLNSNQPQHF
>-|-|TRBJ2-7|TRBV6-5
TGTGCCAGCAGCCGCACGGACACGGCCGAGCAGTACTTC
CASSRTDTAEQYF
>-|-|TRBJ1-2|TRBV6-5
TGTGCCAGCAGTTACTCTATTCAGGGGGGCTACACCTTC
CASSYSIQGGYTF
>-|-|TRBJ2-7|TRBV18
TGTGCCAGCTCCCGACAGGCCGGTTGGGGCGAGCAGTACTTC
CASSRQAGWGEQYF
>-|TRBD2|TRBJ2-7|TRBV5-1
TGCGCCAGCAGCTTGGTTCATGGTTGGACTAGCGGGAGCTCCTACGAGCAGTACTTC
CASSLVHGWTSGSSYEQYF
>-|-|TRBJ2-4|TRBV6-6
TGTGCCAGCACCGAGTACGGCGAATACATTCAGTACTTC
CASTEYGEYIQYF
>-|-|TRBJ2-1|TRBV4-1
TGCGCCAGCAGCCAAGCGCCGGCTAGCAACCTTGATGAGCAGTTCTTC
CASSQAPASNLDEQFF
>-|-|TRBJ2-5|TRBV7-9
TGTGCCAGCAGCCCACTTAACCAAGAGACCCAGTACTTC
CASSPLNQETQYF
>-|-|TRBJ2-7|TRBV4-2
TGTGCCAGCAGCCAAGATTCTGAGACAGGAAGGTACGAGCAGTACTTC
CASSQDSETGRYEQYF
>-|-|TRBJ2-3|TRBV5-4
TGTGCCAGCAGCCCCACCCAGGGGTCGGATACGCAGTATTTT
CASSPTQGSDTQYF
>-|TRBD1|TRBJ2-3|TRBV7-9
TGTGCCAGCAGCTTAGCGGAACAGGGGGCCCAGTATTTT
CASSLAEQGAQYF
>-|-|TRBJ2-3|TRBV28
TGTGCCAGCAGCTCCCTAGGGGACGCAGATACGCAGTATTTT
CASSSLGDADTQYF
>-|-|TRBJ1-5|TRBV2
TGTGCCAGCAGTGAACTGGACAAACTAGGGGGTCAGCCCCAGCATTTT
CASSELDKLGGQPQHF
>-|-|TRBJ2-1|TRBV5-4
TGTGCCAGCAGCTTCGAGGGGGATGAGCAGTTCTTC
CASSFEGDEQFF
>-|-|TRBJ2-7|TRBV29-1
TGCAGCGTTGACGTGGGCTACGAGCAGTACTTC
CSVDVGYEQYF
>-|TRBD1|TRBJ2-7|TRBV5-1
TGCGCCAGCAGCTTGGTTACAGGGGGCTACGAGCAGTACTTC
CASSLVTGGYEQYF
>-|-|TRBJ1-2|TRBV4-2
TGTGCCAGCAGCCAAGTAGTCGGCCTTAACTATGGCTACACCTTC
CASSQVVGLNYGYTF
>-|-|TRBJ2-3|TRBV5-1
TGCGCCAGCAGCTTGGGTGGGCTGGATCGCGGGACAGATACGCAGTATTTT
CASSLGGLDRGTDTQYF
>-|TRBD2|TRBJ2-1|TRBV19
TGTGCCAGTAAAGGGACTAGCGGGAACAATGAGCAGTTCTTC
CASKGTSGNNEQFF
>-|TRBD1|TRBJ1-5|TRBV10-3
TGTGCCATCAGTCGGGACAGTTATAGCAATCAGCCCCAGCATTTT
CAISRDSYSNQPQHF
>-|TRBD2|TRBJ2-1|TRBV13
TGTGCCAGCAGCTTAGGAGGCGGGAGGGATAACAATGAGCAGTTCTTC
CASSLGGGRDNNEQFF
>once|-|TRBJ2-7|TRBV29-1
TGCAGCGTAAAACTTAGGAGCTCCTACGAGCAGTACTTC
CSVKLRSSYEQYF
>-|-|TRBJ1-6|TRBV2
TGTGCCAGCAGCCTAGCGTCGCAGATGGCGCCCCTCCACTTT
CASSLASQMAPLHF
>once|-|TRBJ1-1|TRBV19
TGTGCCGTATCATCCATGAGAGGCACTGAAGCTTTCTTT
CAVSSMRGTEAFF
>once|TRBD1|TRBJ1-1|TRBV5-1
TGCGCCAGCAGCTGGGAGGCAGGGGGCGCGACTGAAGCTTTCTTT
CASSWEAGGATEAFF
>-|-|TRBJ1-2|TRBV29-1
TGCAGCGCCGCCGGGGCTTCCTATGGCTACACCTTC
CSAAGASYGYTF
>-|-|TRBJ2-1|TRBV5-6
TGTGCCAGCAGCCTACAAAAGGGGGGCGGGATCTACAATGAGCAGTTCTTC
CASSLQKGGGIYNEQFF
>-|-|TRBJ2-5|TRBV6-5
TGTGCCAGCAGTTCTGTGACAGTGCGTAACCAAGAGACCCAGTACTTC
CASSSVTVRNQETQYF
>-|-|TRBJ1-5|TRBV6-1
TGTGCCAGCAGTGAGAACCAGCCCCAGCATTTT
CASSENQPQHF